Listed below are T cell receptor beta chains from one sample, sequenced in a study of blood T cells in healthy people across ages. TCRdb processed the 5' RACE reads anew with MiXCR; each CDR3 protein has one entry. The sample includes nearly 1 million distinct CDR3 sequences, approximately 50% of them seen just once. The sequencing sample was made of blood. Source of these receptors: a woman aged 55 to 70 in good health. Both conserved end residues are part of each CDR3. Each record gives: V gene, J gene, CDR3 protein.

v_call: TRBV2; j_call: TRBJ2-1; cdr3_aa: CAGSVGPYNEQFF
v_call: TRBV27; j_call: TRBJ2-5; cdr3_aa: CASSSHSSGIQETQYF
v_call: TRBV12-3/TRBV12-4; j_call: TRBJ2-1; cdr3_aa: CASRGEYKGGVYNEQFF
v_call: TRBV28; j_call: TRBJ1-5; cdr3_aa: CASSLTGAGQPQHF
v_call: TRBV6-6; j_call: TRBJ2-7; cdr3_aa: CASRAGWYEQYF
v_call: TRBV29-1; j_call: TRBJ2-5; cdr3_aa: CSTLADQETQYF
v_call: TRBV20-1; j_call: TRBJ2-3; cdr3_aa: CSARDSYPADTQYF
v_call: TRBV4-3; j_call: TRBJ2-5; cdr3_aa: CASSQDQGRGWETQYF
v_call: TRBV5-1; j_call: TRBJ2-3; cdr3_aa: CASRDQFSGTPNTQYF
v_call: TRBV7-9; j_call: TRBJ2-7; cdr3_aa: CASSLSLGSNEQYF
v_call: TRBV5-1; j_call: TRBJ2-5; cdr3_aa: CASSLGTSGDMKYF
v_call: TRBV5-1; j_call: TRBJ2-3; cdr3_aa: CASSQDANTQYF
v_call: TRBV27; j_call: TRBJ1-2; cdr3_aa: CASSLSGAGPGCTF
v_call: TRBV4-3; j_call: TRBJ2-4; cdr3_aa: CASSQGRNAYNEQYF
v_call: TRBV7-3; j_call: TRBJ2-3; cdr3_aa: CASSPSHGDTQYF
v_call: TRBV7-3; j_call: TRBJ2-7; cdr3_aa: CASSLIAIGTEQYF
v_call: TRBV4-3; j_call: TRBJ2-7; cdr3_aa: CASSRERSGSPYEQYF
v_call: TRBV2; j_call: TRBJ1-5; cdr3_aa: CASGGNQPQHF
v_call: TRBV7-2; j_call: TRBJ2-5; cdr3_aa: CASSLAGAPGETQYF
v_call: TRBV29-1; j_call: TRBJ2-3; cdr3_aa: CSVSRTGSDTQYF
v_call: TRBV9; j_call: TRBJ2-7; cdr3_aa: CASSVASGSYEQYF
v_call: TRBV4-1; j_call: TRBJ2-3; cdr3_aa: CASSQPGLGGGTDTQYF
v_call: TRBV20-1; j_call: TRBJ2-1; cdr3_aa: CSALPGGNEQFF
v_call: TRBV13; j_call: TRBJ2-5; cdr3_aa: CASSLQGVQETQYF
v_call: TRBV20-1; j_call: TRBJ2-7; cdr3_aa: CSARVPGGHYEQYF
v_call: TRBV15; j_call: TRBJ2-3; cdr3_aa: CATSSIGQVVTDTQYF
v_call: TRBV6-2/TRBV6-3; j_call: TRBJ2-7; cdr3_aa: CASDRGASYEQYF
v_call: TRBV27; j_call: .; cdr3_aa: CASRPSGLIYEQYF
v_call: TRBV12-3/TRBV12-4; j_call: TRBJ2-1; cdr3_aa: CASSPGTTFYNEQFF
v_call: TRBV7-3; j_call: TRBJ2-3; cdr3_aa: CASSPAGGMTDTQYF